The entry below gives a single T cell receptor beta chain sequence along with its context. The CDR3 length is 18 residues. The trim removed 6 bases at V and 8 bases at J, leaving 19 bases unmatched. The germline gives CDR1 SEHNR, CDR2 FQNEAQ (reference sequence). Sequencing used immunoSEQ multiplex PCR; TCRdb keeps in-frame clones, though not all of them. The sample has some 39,000 clones; 86% are singletons. This sample is drawn from a study of blood T cell repertoires in COVID-19. Study overall: Samples of COVID-19 (acute and convalescent) were obtained from the United States, Italy and Spain.

This sequence was found in a man between 40 and 49 years old with active COVID-19. Sample: peripheral blood. The V and J genes are TRBV7-9 and TRBJ2-4; 10 bases align to TRBD2. CDR3 coding DNA: TGTGCCAGCAGTTACACCACAATCGGTCCTAGCGGGAGACACATTCAGTACTTC. Its translation: CASSYTTIGPSGRHIQYF.